The 32 T cell receptor beta chains given below trace back to one sample, sequenced in a study of cytomegalovirus exposure and HLA in healthy donors. The PCR ran on 60 Vbeta and 13 Jbeta primers. Clones were read by immunoSEQ multiplex PCR, and TCRdb kept only the in-frame ones, dropping some. The table has roughly 300,000 clones, 86% seen once; the top ten hold around 4%. Sequencing used PBMCs. The receptors were gathered from a man aged 40-50 years in good health and CMV-seropositive.

The chain combines TRBV11-1 with TRBJ1-1; D might be TRBD1 (5 bases). CDR1 and CDR2 (germline): SGHAT, FQDESV (reference sequence). V was clipped by 2 bases and J by 1 base, with 11 bases between them. CDR3 length: 15 amino acids. The CDR3 coding sequence is TGTGCCAGCAGCTTAAGGGCGGGACGGAACACTGAAGCTTTCTTT. Translating gives CASSLRAGRNTEAFF.

The chain has TRBV6-5 and TRBJ2-5; 12 bases map to TRBD1. Germline trimming cut 2 bases from V and 11 bases from J; bases unmatched to any gene: 9. This CDR3 has 15 residues. Per germline, CDR1 MNHEY and CDR2 SVGAGI. The CDR3 region is CASSYTGQGAILQYF. CDR3 coding DNA: TGTGCCAGCAGTTACACGGGACAGGGGGCGATCCTTCAGTACTTC.

V and J are TRBV19 and TRBJ1-1, with D hard to call. The ends were cut back, 7 bases at V and 3 bases at J, with 12 bases in the middle. The CDR3 totals 13 residues. Per germline, CDR1 LNHDA and CDR2 SQIVND (reference sequence). CDR3 nucleotide sequence: TGTGCCAGTAAAAATTTCACGGACACTGAAGCTTTCTTT. Amino acid sequence: CASKNFTDTEAFF.

The genes are TRBV9 and TRBJ1-1; unclear D gene. Germline V gene sequence: CDR1 SGDLS, CDR2 YYNGEE. Trimming removed 3 bases at V and 2 bases at J, with 11 bases between. The CDR3 sequence is 14 residues long. CDR3 sequence reads: CASSARHLNTEAFF. For the CDR3, the DNA is TGTGCCAGCAGCGCCAGACACCTAAACACTGAAGCTTTCTTT.

V usage is TRBV19 and J usage is TRBJ2-3; 7 bases are shared with TRBD2. Unmatched junction bases numbered 17, after V lost 8 bases and J lost 3 bases. The CDR3 length is 17 residues. CDR1 and CDR2 (germline): LNHDA, SQIVND (reference sequence). The CDR3 DNA sequence: TGTGCCAGTGCTGTCGGGGGAGGGCCGGAAGCGACAGATACGCAGTATTTT. Protein product: CASAVGGGPEATDTQYF.

The gene calls are TRBV28 and TRBJ2-7, with TRBD2 matching over 9 bases. The CDR3 has 16 residues. The V gene's germline CDR1 is MDHEN and CDR2 SYDVKM. V lost 3 bases, J lost 3 bases, and 9 bases stayed unmatched. As DNA, the CDR3 is TGTGCCAGCAGTTTTTCCTGGGCGGGGGGGATCTACGAGCAGTACTTC. This codes for CASSFSWAGGIYEQYF.

V and J are TRBV28 and TRBJ1-1; 10 positions match TRBD1. J lost 2 bases, V lost 9 bases, and 12 bases had no gene match. The CDR3 runs to 16 residues. In germline, CDR1 is MDHEN, CDR2 SYDVKM. The CDR3 DNA sequence: TGTGCCAGTAAATTACCGGGACAGGGGCGAAACACTGAAGCTTTCTTT. Translated, it gives CASKLPGQGRNTEAFF. Full variable domain (missing parts from reference TRBV28 and TRBJ1-1): DVKVTQSSRYLVKRTGEKVFLECVQDMDHENMFWYRQDPGLGLRLIYFSYDVKMKEKGDIPEGYSVSREKKERFSLILESASTNQTSMYLCASKLPGQGRNTEAFFGQGTRLTVV.

This clone was found once. The J gene is TRBJ2-6, the V gene TRBV19; no clear D gene. V was pared by 3 bases and J by 0 bases, with 15 bases between. The CDR3 runs to 18 residues. CDR1 LNHDA and CDR2 SQIVND come from the germline V gene (reference sequence). The CDR3 loop reads CASSIGSGSSSGANVLTF. In nucleotides, the CDR3 is TGTGCCAGTAGTATCGGGTCCGGTAGCAGCTCTGGGGCCAACGTCCTGACTTTC.

The V and J genes are TRBV10-2 and TRBJ2-7, with 9 bases identical to TRBD2. J lost 2 bases, V lost 6 bases, and 5 bases had no gene match. This CDR3 is built from 14 residues. CDR1 is WSHSY, CDR2 SAAADI, per germline. This CDR3 reads CASSSGTSPYEQYF. Written as DNA, the CDR3 is TGCGCCAGCAGCTCCGGGACTAGCCCCTACGAGCAGTACTTC.

CDR3: CASSNRGPGEKLFF. The CDR3 region has the DNA TGTGCCAGCAGCAACAGGGGGCCGGGCGAAAAACTGTTTTTT. The genes are TRBV28 and TRBJ1-4, with 9 nucleotides matching TRBD1. There are 14 residues in the CDR3. J lost 8 bases, V lost 6 bases, and 7 bases had no gene match. In germline, CDR1 is MDHEN, CDR2 SYDVKM. The full variable domain, with the rest looked up from reference TRBV28 and TRBJ1-4, is DVKVTQSSRYLVKRTGEKVFLECVQDMDHENMFWYRQDPGLGLRLIYFSYDVKMKEKGDIPEGYSVSREKKERFSLILESASTNQTSMYLCASSNRGPGEKLFFGSGTQLSVL.

This clone was observed a single time. The V and J genes are TRBV28 and TRBJ2-2, with D perhaps TRBD2 (6 bases). V was trimmed by 2 bases and J by 3 bases, leaving 10 bases between them. The CDR3 totals 15 residues. Germline CDR1 reads MDHEN; CDR2 reads SYDVKM. CDR3: CASSLGGLDTGELFF. The CDR3 coding sequence is TGTGCCAGCAGTTTAGGAGGGTTAGACACCGGGGAGCTGTTTTTT.

The chain joins TRBV27 to TRBJ1-1, with D maybe TRBD1 (5 bases). V was trimmed by 5 bases and J by 4 bases, leaving 14 bases between them. Germline loops: CDR1 MNHEY, CDR2 SMNVEV (reference sequence). CDR3 size: 14 residues. CDR3 coding DNA: TGTGCCAGCAGTGTAGACCGGGACTCCACTGAAGCTTTCTTT. Protein: CASSVDRDSTEAFF.

Turning to this clone: The identical CDR3 is also encoded by other nucleotide sequences in the sample. This chain connects TRBV5-4 to TRBJ2-7; 8 bases are shared with TRBD1. Germline V CDR1 and CDR2: SGHNT, YYREEE (reference sequence). This CDR3 spans 14 amino acids. V trimming: 0 bases; J trimming: 3 bases; junction bases outside the gene matches: 2. The CDR3 protein is CASSLGQGNYEQYF. The CDR3 nucleotides are TGTGCCAGCAGCTTGGGACAGGGGAACTACGAGCAGTACTTC.

The CDR3 region is CASSAGVSNQPQHF. The CDR3 coding sequence is TGTGCCAGTAGTGCGGGGGTTAGCAATCAGCCCCAGCATTTT. The rearrangement links TRBV19 to TRBJ1-5, with D perhaps TRBD1 (5 bases). This CDR3 has 14 amino acids. CDR1 and CDR2 from the germline V gene are LNHDA and SQIVND (reference sequence). Trimming shortened V by 5 bases and J by 0 bases, and 8 bases separated the two germline ends.

This rearrangement joins TRBV9 to TRBJ2-3; 7 bases fit TRBD2. CDR1 and CDR2 (germline): SGDLS, YYNGEE. The CDR3 loop spans 15 amino acids. Losses at the gene ends were 3 bases for V and 0 bases for J; bases not matched to a gene: 4. In nucleotides, the CDR3 is TGTGCCAGCAGCGCGACTAGCCCTAGCACAGATACGCAGTATTTT. Amino acid sequence: CASSATSPSTDTQYF. The full variable domain, its missing parts supplied by reference TRBV9 and TRBJ2-3, is DSGVTQTPKHLITATGQRVTLRCSPRSGDLSVYWYQQSLDQGLQFLIQYYNGEERAKGNILERFSAQQFPDLHSELNLSSLELGDSALYFCASSATSPSTDTQYFGPGTRLTVL.

The rearrangement uses TRBV7-9 and TRBJ1-2; D is possibly TRBD1 (6 bases). Trimming removed 5 bases at V and 3 bases at J, with 22 bases between. CDR3 size: 17 residues. CDR1 SEHNR and CDR2 FQNEAQ come from the germline V gene (reference sequence). CDR3 sequence reads: CASSPQGARGKDYGYTF. The CDR3 nucleotides read TGTGCCAGCAGCCCACAGGGAGCCAGGGGCAAAGACTATGGCTACACCTTC.

The count of this clone is one. The chain links TRBV25-1 to TRBJ2-5, with 9 bases identical to TRBD1. Per germline, CDR1 MGHDK and CDR2 SYGVNS. CDR3 length: 17 residues. Germline trimming cut 3 bases from V and 3 bases from J; bases unmatched to any gene: 11. The CDR3 is CASSDVSVGTGKETQYF. DNA for the CDR3: TGTGCCAGCAGTGACGTTTCGGTAGGGACAGGGAAAGAGACCCAGTACTTC.

The CDR3 is CAISPRQGDGYTF. The CDR3 DNA reads as TGTGCCATCAGTCCACGACAGGGGGATGGCTACACCTTC. V usage is TRBV10-3 and J usage is TRBJ1-2; TRBD1 matches 9 bases. Germline trimming cut 5 bases from V and 6 bases from J; bases unmatched to any gene: 4. Germline assignment: CDR1 ENHRY and CDR2 SYGVKD. This CDR3 has 13 amino acids.

The CDR3 spells CASSQDHGAGGNYGYTF. The DNA of the CDR3 is TGTGCCAGCAGCCAAGATCATGGTGCAGGGGGGAACTATGGCTACACCTTC. The chain joins TRBV4-2 to TRBJ1-2, with 7 bases identical to TRBD1. The junction had 9 bases not matched to a gene; V was cut back by 0 bases and J by 2 bases. Germline CDR1 is LGHNA and CDR2 is YNFKEQ. The CDR3 covers 17 residues.

The chain links TRBV5-1 to TRBJ2-7, with D possibly being TRBD1 (5 bases). Trimming pared 5 bases from V and 0 bases from J, leaving 6 bases between. Per germline, CDR1 SGHRS and CDR2 YFSETQ. The length of the CDR3 is 12 residues. As DNA, the CDR3 is TGCGCCAGCAGGGACAACTCCTACGAGCAGTACTTC. Encoded protein: CASRDNSYEQYF.

This chain joins TRBV21-1 and TRBJ1-2; the table's TRBD1 call for D was not verified on the DNA. TRBV21-1 is noted as a pseudogene. This CDR3 region has 18 residues. The CDR3 coding sequence is TGTGCCAGCCCTCCCGCCACCCTACAGATCCTTACTGACTATGGCTACACCTTC. Protein sequence: CASPPATLQILTDYGYTF.

This clone was counted once. V gene TRBV10-2 combines with J gene TRBJ1-4; the D is unclear. Germline CDR1 reads WSHSY; CDR2 reads SAAADI. This CDR3 has 13 amino acids. The V end lost 2 bases, the J end lost 6 bases, and 7 bases lay between the germline ends. The CDR3 DNA is TGCGCCAGCAGTGAGGGCAGTGATGAAAAACTGTTTTTT. Translating gives CASSEGSDEKLFF.

The CDR3: CASSFGTGLYEQYF. The CDR3 DNA is TGTGCCAGTAGTTTCGGGACAGGACTCTACGAGCAGTACTTC. The chain recombines TRBV19 with TRBJ2-7, with 8 nucleotides matching TRBD1. Germline trimming cut 5 bases from V and 3 bases from J; bases unmatched to any gene: 6. Germline CDR1 reads LNHDA; CDR2 reads SQIVND (reference sequence). The CDR3 length is 14 residues.

The sample holds one count of this clone. This rearrangement joins TRBV19 to TRBJ2-2; a possible D gene is TRBD2 (5 bases). The V gene's germline CDR1 is LNHDA and CDR2 SQIVND (reference sequence). The CDR3 extends over 15 amino acids. Trimming left V 1 base short and J 4 bases short, with 10 bases between. The CDR3 loop reads CASSIGGAGTGELFF. CDR3 bases: TGTGCCAGTAGTATAGGAGGCGCGGGCACCGGGGAGCTGTTTTTT.

The count of this clone is one. The chain combines TRBV21-1 with TRBJ2-7; TRBD2, the D gene given by the table, was not confirmed from the DNA. TRBV21-1 is an annotated pseudogene. The CDR3 has 16 amino acids. The DNA of the CDR3 is TGTGCCAGCAGCAAAGTATTGCCAGTCCAGGAGGGGGAGCAGTACTTC. Its translation is CASSKVLPVQEGEQYF.

The chain couples TRBV9 to TRBJ1-1; D not certain. The CDR3 is made up of 13 amino acids. Looked up from germline, CDR1 is SGDLS and CDR2 is YYNGEE. Trimming left V 0 bases short and J 8 bases short, with 11 bases between. The CDR3 is CASSVAPQREAFF. DNA for the CDR3: TGTGCCAGCAGCGTAGCCCCCCAGCGGGAAGCTTTCTTT.

The chain employs TRBV5-4 and TRBJ1-2; D ambiguous. This CDR3 has 15 amino acids. The V gene's germline CDR1 is SGHNT and CDR2 YYREEE (reference sequence). Trimming shortened V by 7 bases and J by 5 bases, and 21 bases separated the two germline ends. In DNA form, the CDR3 reads TGTGCCAGCCTGGGGAGTCCGTCCCCAAGGTATGGCTACACCTTC. Amino acid sequence: CASLGSPSPRYGYTF.

J is TRBJ2-7 and V is TRBV9; TRBD1 is a possible D gene (5 bases). This CDR3 has 15 residues. Germline assignment: CDR1 SGDLS and CDR2 YYNGEE. V was clipped by 0 bases and J by 7 bases, with 17 bases between them. As DNA, the CDR3 is TGTGCCAGCAGCGTAGAGGGATCAGGGTCTGGAGAGCAGTACTTC. Residues: CASSVEGSGSGEQYF.

This chain links TRBV19 with TRBJ1-5; D may be TRBD1 (5 bases). V lost 5 bases and J lost 9, with 23 bases in between. This CDR3 comprises 16 residues. CDR1 LNHDA and CDR2 SQIVND come from the germline V gene (reference sequence). The CDR3 bases are TGTGCCAGTAGTTTCCCCATAGGGGACTATCTCCGGCCCCAGCATTTT. Encoded protein: CASSFPIGDYLRPQHF.

The chain recombines TRBV7-9 with TRBJ1-1; D is possibly TRBD1 (6 bases). V was trimmed by 5 bases and J by 4 bases, leaving 20 bases between them. Germline V gene sequence: CDR1 SEHNR, CDR2 FQNEAQ (reference sequence). The CDR3 sequence is 16 residues long. CDR3: CASSPPTRGGLTEAFF. CDR3 nucleotide sequence: TGTGCCAGCAGCCCCCCCACTAGGGGGGGTCTCACTGAAGCTTTCTTT.

This sequence joins TRBV29-1 and TRBJ1-1; tentative D call: TRBD1 (6 bases). This CDR3 spans 13 amino acids. V lost 3 bases to trimming and J lost 3 bases, with 11 bases between them. Germline CDR1 is SQVTM and CDR2 is ANQGSEA. CDR3 nucleotides: TGCAGCGTTGAGACAGGTTGGGACACTGAAGCTTTCTTT. This codes for CSVETGWDTEAFF.

V usage is TRBV6-4 and J usage is TRBJ1-4, with 10 bases lining up with TRBD1. After removal of 11 bases from V and 8 bases from J, the junction contained 11 bases not matched to a gene. Germline CDR1 reads MRHNA; CDR2 reads SNTAGT. This CDR3 has 14 residues. Here the CDR3 reads CAAPKDRGEEKLFF. The CDR3 nucleotides read TGTGCCGCCCCCAAGGACAGGGGGGAAGAAAAACTGTTTTTT.